These 10 T cell receptor beta chains came from one sample sequenced in a study of T-cell reconstitution after alpha-beta-depleted transplantation in children. Construction of the TCRbeta library involved unique molecular identifiers. Each CDR3 protein is one row after TCRdb ran MiXCR on the PCR reads. The table lists approximately 980,000 distinct CDR3 sequences, roughly 29% of them singletons, with around 30% in the top ten. Sequenced material: PBMCs, mostly from graft donor cells, taken 360 days after TCRalphabeta/CD19-depleted stem cell transplant. These receptors were taken from a boy in the first two years of life who had a stem cell transplant for SCID, so the T cells may come from the graft donor.

This clonotype was recorded many times. The rearrangement uses TRBV6-5 and TRBJ1-4; TRBD1 matches at 8 bases. V shed 4 bases and J 7 bases; nucleotides not matched to a gene: 5. Germline CDR1 and CDR2: MNHEY and SVGAGI. The CDR3 covers 14 residues. The CDR3 is CASSSRTGSEKLFF. CDR3 nucleotide sequence: TGTGCCAGCAGTTCTCGGACAGGGAGTGAAAAACTGTTTTTT.

This chain links TRBV21-1 with TRBJ2-5. TRBV21-1 is shown as a pseudogene. This CDR3 has 17 amino acids. The CDR3, as DNA: TGTGCCAGCAGCAAAGATACTTTGCAGGCCTACCAAGAGACCCAGTACTTC. Its translation is CASSKDTLQAYQETQYF.

The rearrangement links TRBV5-1 to TRBJ2-3; no clear D gene. Germline CDR1 SGHRS, CDR2 YFSETQ. This CDR3 is 15 amino acids long. Between the trimmed V and J ends, which lost 4 bases and 3 bases, there was a span of 15 bases. CDR3 residues: CASSPSGVRTDTQYF. The CDR3 DNA is TGCGCCAGCAGCCCCTCTGGGGTCCGGACAGATACGCAGTATTTT.

This clonotype showed up many times. The chain recombines TRBV4-2 with TRBJ2-7; D possibly corresponds to TRBD1 (5 bases). The CDR3 totals 15 residues. Germline loops: CDR1 LGHNA, CDR2 YNFKEQ. Trimming left V 1 base short and J 3 bases short, with 13 bases between. The CDR3 DNA reads TGTGCCAGCAGCCAAGGGGTCTGGGGCCACTACGAGCAGTACTTC. Protein sequence: CASSQGVWGHYEQYF.

This clonotype was seen more than once but under ten times. V gene TRBV20-1 combines with J gene TRBJ1-2; unclear D gene. The germline V gene has CDR1 DFQATT and CDR2 SNEGSKA (reference sequence). This CDR3 is 11 amino acids long. CDR3 loop: CSVPGWAGYTF. In DNA, the CDR3 is TGCAGCGTTCCTGGTTGGGCTGGCTACACCTTC.

The sample holds a few counts of this clonotype. The chain joins TRBV5-1 to TRBJ1-4; D remains ambiguous. The CDR3 has 16 amino acids. Trimming took 3 bases from V and 8 from J, leaving 20 bases between them. CDR1 is SGHRS, CDR2 YFSETQ, per germline. The DNA for the CDR3 is TGCGCCAGCAGCTACTACCTACGGGGTGGAGTGGAAAAACTGTTTTTT. It yields the protein CASSYYLRGGVEKLFF. The full variable domain, completed using reference TRBV5-1 and TRBJ1-4, is KAGVTQTPRYLIKTRGQQVTLSCSPISGHRSVSWYQQTPGQGLQFLFEYFSETQRNKGNFPGRFSGRQFSNSRSEMNVSTLELGDSALYLCASSYYLRGGVEKLFFGSGTQLSVL.

A few counts support this clonotype. Here the CDR3 reads CASSRGGLAGLTSTDTQYF. CDR3 DNA: TGTGCCAGCAGTAGAGGGGGACTAGCGGGCCTTACTAGCACAGATACGCAGTATTTT. The chain couples TRBV6-1 to TRBJ2-3; 12 bases fit TRBD2. V dropped 5 bases and J dropped 0; count of bases not matched to a gene: 12. The CDR3 is 19 residues long. Germline V gene lookup returns CDR1 MNHNS and CDR2 SASEGT.

This chain links TRBV6-2 or TRBV6-3 with TRBJ1-5; D call uncertain. The CDR3 is 14 amino acids. Trimming shortened V by 2 bases and J by 3 bases, and 8 bases separated the two germline ends. From germline, CDR1 is MNHEY and CDR2 SVGEGT. The CDR3 DNA reads as TGTGCCAGCAGTTACGGGCGGATCAATCAGCCCCAGCATTTT. Protein product: CASSYGRINQPQHF.

This clonotype has ten or more counts. The chain recombines TRBV28 with TRBJ1-6; no clear D. Germline assignment: CDR1 MDHEN and CDR2 SYDVKM. Trimming removed 7 bases from V and 6 bases from J, with 13 bases in between. This CDR3 region has 14 residues. CDR3 sequence reads: CASIPALVNSPLHF. CDR3 sequence (DNA): TGTGCCAGCATCCCAGCCTTAGTTAATTCACCCCTCCACTTT.

The chain has TRBV20-1 and TRBJ2-2, with TRBD1 matching over 9 bases. Per the germline V gene, CDR1 is DFQATT and CDR2 is SNEGSKA (reference sequence). CDR3 length equals 16 residues. J was trimmed by 1 base and V by 2 bases; bases with no gene match: 5. CDR3 in DNA: TGCAGTGCTAGACCCGACAGGGGGGTGAACACCGGGGAGCTGTTTTTT. Its protein is CSARPDRGVNTGELFF.